The 21 T cell receptor beta chains below all came from one sample that was sequenced in a study of blood T cell repertoires in COVID-19. Measured with immunoSEQ multiplex PCR; TCRdb has only the in-frame clones, and not every one. The repertoire holds 60,000 to 85,000 clones, with around 83% as singletons. The sample was peripheral blood. The receptors originated from a man at least 80 years old with acute or convalescent COVID-19.

This chain connects TRBV5-5 to TRBJ1-5, with D possibly being TRBD1 (6 bases). Trimming took off 4 bases at V and 4 bases at J, with 12 bases between the two ends. This CDR3 has 14 amino acids. In germline, CDR1 is SGHKS, CDR2 YYEKEE (reference sequence). CDR3 nucleotides: TGTGCCAGCAGCCTCCTCAGGGGAAATCAGCCCCAGCATTTT. Encoded protein: CASSLLRGNQPQHF.

The chain carries TRBV7-2 and TRBJ2-5; 7 nucleotides match TRBD2. Germline trimming cut 2 bases from V and 3 bases from J; bases unmatched to any gene: 6. The CDR3 runs to 15 residues. Germline loops: CDR1 SGHTA, CDR2 FQGNSA. The DNA of the CDR3 is TGTGCCAGCAGCTTAATGTTAGCGGGTGAAGAGACCCAGTACTTC. Protein: CASSLMLAGEETQYF.

The chain combines TRBV30 with TRBJ2-2, with 10 nucleotides matching TRBD2. V trimming: 4 bases; J trimming: 8 bases; junction bases outside the gene matches: 4. This CDR3 contains 13 residues. Germline assignment: CDR1 GTSNPN and CDR2 SVGIG (reference sequence). CDR3 DNA sequence: TGTGCCTGGATTGTAGCGGGGGGAGGGGAGCTGTTTTTT. Translated: CAWIVAGGGELFF.

The chain is built from TRBV25-1 and TRBJ1-1; TRBD1 aligns across 8 bases. Germline CDR1 reads MGHDK; CDR2 reads SYGVNS. V lost 4 bases, J lost 5 bases, and 12 bases stayed unmatched. CDR3 length equals 16 residues. The CDR3 protein is CASSVAGRGQVTEAFF. As DNA, the CDR3 is TGTGCCAGCAGTGTTGCAGGCAGGGGGCAAGTAACTGAAGCTTTCTTT. The complete variable domain, with remaining parts taken from reference TRBV25-1 and TRBJ1-1, reads EADIYQTPRYLVIGTGKKITLECSQTMGHDKMYWYQQDPGMELHLIHYSYGVNSTEKGDLSSESTVSRIRTEHFPLTLESARPSHTSQYLCASSVAGRGQVTEAFFGQGTRLTVV.

This chain joins TRBV3-1 (or the pseudogene TRBV3-2) and TRBJ1-3; 8 positions agree with TRBD1. The J segment lost 3 bases and the V segment lost 8 bases, leaving 6 bases of the junction unmatched. The CDR3 covers 14 residues. CDR1 and CDR2 from the germline V gene are LGHDT and YNNKEL (reference sequence). CDR3 sequence: CASGNRGSGNTIYF. The CDR3 nucleotides read TGTGCCAGCGGGAACAGGGGGAGTGGAAACACCATATATTTT.

This clone was seen a few times. The chain couples TRBV14 to TRBJ2-1, with TRBD1 matching over 7 bases. This CDR3 contains 16 residues. Trimming at V came to 4 bases and at J to 0 bases, leaving 6 bases not matched to a gene. The germline V gene encodes CDR1 SGHDN and CDR2 FVKESK. CDR3 DNA sequence: TGTGCCAGCAGCCTGAACCGGGACAGCTCCTACAATGAGCAGTTCTTC. It encodes CASSLNRDSSYNEQFF. Drawing the rest from reference TRBV14 and TRBJ2-1, the complete variable domain is EAGVTQFPSHSVIEKGQTVTLRCDPISGHDNLYWYRRVMGKEIKFLLHFVKESKQDESGMPNNRFLAERTGGTYSTLKVQPAELEDSGVYFCASSLNRDSSYNEQFFGPGTRLTVL.

This clone was picked up a small number of times. The chain employs TRBV7-9 and TRBJ2-1, with 9 bases lining up with TRBD2. The germline CDR1 and CDR2 sequences are SEHNR and FQNEAQ (reference sequence). The CDR3 runs to 15 residues. Losses at the gene ends were 3 bases for V and 7 bases for J; bases not matched to a gene: 7. Here the CDR3 DNA reads TGTGCCAGCAGCTTCCCAGGACTAGCGAGGAATGAGCAGTTCTTC. This gives the protein CASSFPGLARNEQFF.

This clone was picked up a small number of times. The chain uses TRBV6-5 and TRBJ2-7; possible D gene TRBD1, 5 bases. Trimming took off 2 bases at V and 6 bases at J, with 8 bases between the two ends. CDR1 and CDR2 from the germline V gene are MNHEY and SVGAGI. The CDR3 sequence is 12 residues long. This CDR3 is CASSYQGGEQYF. The CDR3 nucleotides are TGTGCCAGCAGTTACCAGGGCGGCGAGCAGTACTTC.

The chain has TRBV28 and TRBJ2-6; 12 nucleotides line up with TRBD1. CDR1 is MDHEN, CDR2 SYDVKM, per germline. The CDR3 length is 18 residues. Unmatched junction bases numbered 8, after V lost 4 bases and J lost 4 bases. The CDR3: CASSSPGQGAYGANVLTF. For the CDR3, the DNA is TGTGCCAGCAGTTCCCCGGGACAGGGGGCTTACGGGGCCAACGTCCTGACTTTC.

As concerns this clone: Other DNA sequences in the sample encode the same CDR3. The V gene is TRBV5-4, the J gene TRBJ2-6; a weak D match, TRBD1 (5 bases). The CDR3 has 15 amino acids. Between the trimmed V and J ends, which lost 5 bases and 2 bases, there was a span of 11 bases. Germline loops: CDR1 SGHNT, CDR2 YYREEE (reference sequence). The CDR3 DNA is TGTGCCAGCAGTCAACCGACAGCTGGGGCCAACGTCCTGACTTTC. Translation gives CASSQPTAGANVLTF. The full variable domain, with the rest looked up from reference TRBV5-4 and TRBJ2-6, is ETGVTQSPTHLIKTRGQQVTLRCSSQSGHNTVSWYQQALGQGPQFIFQYYREEENGRGNFPPRFSGLQFPNYSSELNVNALELDDSALYLCASSQPTAGANVLTFGAGSRLTVL.

The chain is built from TRBV19 and TRBJ2-1; TRBD1 is a possible D gene (6 bases). The CDR3 is 16 amino acids. The V gene lost 5 bases and the J gene lost 3 bases, with 17 bases spanning the gap. CDR1 is LNHDA and CDR2 is SQIVND in the germline V gene (reference sequence). The CDR3 nucleotides are TGTGCCAGTAGTTTAGCCGGGACACGGCTCTACAATGAGCAGTTCTTC. It encodes CASSLAGTRLYNEQFF.

The chain is built from TRBV28 and TRBJ1-2, with D maybe TRBD1 (5 bases). With 5 bases removed from V and 7 bases from J, the gap between germline ends came to 23 bases. The CDR3 runs to 16 residues. CDR1 and CDR2 from the germline V gene are MDHEN and SYDVKM. CDR3: CASSEEAQGSVRGYTF. The CDR3 DNA reads TGTGCCAGCAGTGAAGAAGCGCAGGGATCGGTTCGTGGCTACACCTTC.

The genes are TRBV28 and TRBJ1-5; the match to TRBD1 covers 12 bases. This CDR3 comprises 17 residues. The V gene's germline CDR1 is MDHEN and CDR2 SYDVKM. The V segment lost 11 bases and the J segment 2 bases; nucleotides outside the gene matches: 13. The CDR3 sequence: CAESGGTGGMGNQPQHF. The CDR3 DNA is TGTGCCGAAAGTGGTGGGACAGGGGGCATGGGCAATCAGCCCCAGCATTTT.

The chain carries TRBV5-1 and TRBJ2-1; D is ambiguous. This CDR3 is built from 14 residues. Per germline, CDR1 SGHRS and CDR2 YFSETQ. V shed 0 bases and J shed 3 bases, with 7 bases lying between them. CDR3: CASSLGAIYNEQFF. The CDR3 coding sequence is TGCGCCAGCAGCTTGGGGGCTATCTACAATGAGCAGTTCTTC.

The chain couples TRBV5-5 to TRBJ1-2, with D perhaps TRBD1 (6 bases). V was clipped by 3 bases and J by 7 bases, with 16 bases between them. The V gene's germline CDR1 is SGHKS and CDR2 YYEKEE (reference sequence). This CDR3 spans 14 amino acids. This chain's CDR3 is CASSSTGWVGGYTF. The DNA for the CDR3 is TGTGCCAGCAGCTCCACAGGGTGGGTGGGTGGCTACACCTTC.

The chain recombines TRBV10-3 with TRBJ1-1; maybe TRBD1 (6 bases). Trimming cost V 3 bases and J 5 bases, with 16 bases left between them. The germline CDR1 and CDR2 sequences are ENHRY and SYGVKD. This CDR3 contains 15 residues. CDR3 residues: CAISEDGTITTEAFF. The CDR3 DNA sequence: TGTGCCATCAGTGAAGACGGGACAATTACTACTGAAGCTTTCTTT.

J is TRBJ1-1 and V is TRBV6-2 or TRBV6-3; TRBD1 aligns across 7 bases. This CDR3 is built from 15 residues. CDR1 and CDR2 from the germline V gene are MNHEY and SVGEGT. The V gene end was trimmed by 1 base and the J gene end by 2 bases; junction bases not matched to a gene: 4. The CDR3 DNA reads TGTGCCAGCAGTTACTACAGGGGAAGTAACACTGAAGCTTTCTTT. The encoded protein is CASSYYRGSNTEAFF.

This clone is judged medium-sized. Different DNA sequences within this sample yield the same CDR3. The gene calls are TRBV5-5 and TRBJ2-7, with 9 bases aligning to TRBD1. The junction had 2 bases not matched to a gene; V was cut back by 3 bases and J by 7 bases. The germline V gene encodes CDR1 SGHKS and CDR2 YYEKEE (reference sequence). The CDR3 has 12 residues. DNA of the CDR3: TGTGCCAGCAGCTGGACAGGGGAAGAGCAGTACTTC. Its protein is CASSWTGEEQYF.

For the CDR3, the DNA is TGCAGCGGATTGACAGGGTCCGACGAGCAGTACTTC. Protein product: CSGLTGSDEQYF. The chain carries TRBV29-1 and TRBJ2-7; 7 bases agree with TRBD1. The CDR3 sequence is 12 residues long. The V gene's germline CDR1 is SQVTM and CDR2 ANQGSEA. J gave up 5 bases and V 7 bases, and 8 bases lay outside the gene matches.

The chain employs TRBV7-2 and TRBJ2-5; D call uncertain. Trimming cost V 3 bases and J 2 bases, with 7 bases left between them. Per the germline V gene, CDR1 is SGHTA and CDR2 is FQGNSA. The CDR3 runs to 13 residues. The CDR3 sequence is CASSFGFQETQYF. The CDR3, as DNA: TGTGCCAGCAGCTTCGGGTTTCAAGAGACCCAGTACTTC. Together with reference TRBV7-2 and TRBJ2-5, the CDR3 gives the full variable domain: GAGVSQSPSNKVTEKGKDVELRCDPISGHTALYWYRQSLGQGLEFLIYFQGNSAPDKSGLPSDRFSAERTGGSVSTLTIQRTQQEDSAVYLCASSFGFQETQYFGPGTRLLVL.

The V and J genes are TRBV4-2 and TRBJ2-1, with a possible D match to TRBD2 (7 bases). With 1 base removed from V and 8 bases from J, the gap between germline ends came to 21 bases. Germline V lookup: CDR1 LGHNA, CDR2 YNFKEQ. The CDR3 is 17 amino acids. CDR3 nucleotide sequence: TGTGCCAGCAGCCAAGTAGGGGGGCAGCGGGGAAGGGATGAGCAGTTCTTC. Translated: CASSQVGGQRGRDEQFF.